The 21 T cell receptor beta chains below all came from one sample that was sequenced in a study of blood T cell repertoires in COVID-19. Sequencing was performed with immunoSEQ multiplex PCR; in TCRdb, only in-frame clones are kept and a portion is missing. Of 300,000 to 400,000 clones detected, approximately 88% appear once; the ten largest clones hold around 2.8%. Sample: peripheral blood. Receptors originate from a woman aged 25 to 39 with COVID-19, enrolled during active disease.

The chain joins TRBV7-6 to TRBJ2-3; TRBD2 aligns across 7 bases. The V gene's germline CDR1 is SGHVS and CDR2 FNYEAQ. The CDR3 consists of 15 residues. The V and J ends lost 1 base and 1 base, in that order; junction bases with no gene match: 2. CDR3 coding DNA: TGTGCCAGCAGCTTAGAGGCGGGGGGCACAGATACGCAGTATTTT. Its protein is CASSLEAGGTDTQYF.

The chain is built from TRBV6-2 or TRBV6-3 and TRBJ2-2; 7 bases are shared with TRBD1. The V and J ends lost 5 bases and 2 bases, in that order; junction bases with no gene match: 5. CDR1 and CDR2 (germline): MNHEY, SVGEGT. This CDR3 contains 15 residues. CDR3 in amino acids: CASSPTGRNTGELFF. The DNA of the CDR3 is TGTGCCAGCAGTCCGACAGGGCGAAACACCGGGGAGCTGTTTTTT.

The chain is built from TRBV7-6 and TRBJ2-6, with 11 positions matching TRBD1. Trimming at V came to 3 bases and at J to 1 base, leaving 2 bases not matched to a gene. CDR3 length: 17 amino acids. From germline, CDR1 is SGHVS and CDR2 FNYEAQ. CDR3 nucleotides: TGTGCCAGCAGCTTGGGACAGGGGGATTCTGGGGCCAACGTCCTGACTTTC. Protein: CASSLGQGDSGANVLTF.

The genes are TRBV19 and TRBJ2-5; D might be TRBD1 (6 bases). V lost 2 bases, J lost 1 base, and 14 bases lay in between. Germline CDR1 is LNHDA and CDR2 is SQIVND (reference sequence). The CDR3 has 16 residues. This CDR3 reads CASSISTGSFQETQYF. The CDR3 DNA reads TGTGCCAGTAGTATAAGCACAGGGTCTTTCCAAGAGACCCAGTACTTC.

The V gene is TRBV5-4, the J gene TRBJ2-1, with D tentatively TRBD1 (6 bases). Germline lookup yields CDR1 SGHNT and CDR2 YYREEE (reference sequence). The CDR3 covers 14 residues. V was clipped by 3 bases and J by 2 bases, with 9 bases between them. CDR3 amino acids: CASSSWGPYNEQFF. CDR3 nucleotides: TGTGCCAGCAGCTCTTGGGGGCCCTACAATGAGCAGTTCTTC.

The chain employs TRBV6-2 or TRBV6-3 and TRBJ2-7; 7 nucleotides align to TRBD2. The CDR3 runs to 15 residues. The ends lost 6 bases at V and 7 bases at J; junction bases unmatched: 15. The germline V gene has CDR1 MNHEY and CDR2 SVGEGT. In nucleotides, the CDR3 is TGTGCCAGCAGCCCCTTAGGAGCGGGACGAGGGGAGCAGTACGTC. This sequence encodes CASSPLGAGRGEQYV.

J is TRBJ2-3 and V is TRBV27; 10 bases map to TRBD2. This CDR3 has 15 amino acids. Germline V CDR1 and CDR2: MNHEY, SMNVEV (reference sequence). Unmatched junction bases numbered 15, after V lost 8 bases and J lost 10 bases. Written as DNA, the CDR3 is TGTGCCAGCGTTGGGGAGCTAGCGGGAGAAAGGGCGCAGTATTTT. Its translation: CASVGELAGERAQYF.

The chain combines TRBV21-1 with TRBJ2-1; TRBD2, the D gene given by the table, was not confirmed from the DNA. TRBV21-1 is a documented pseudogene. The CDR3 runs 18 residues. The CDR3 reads CASSKARVGLAFHNEQFF. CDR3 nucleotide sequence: TGTGCCAGCAGCAAAGCCAGGGTGGGACTAGCGTTCCACAATGAGCAGTTCTTC.

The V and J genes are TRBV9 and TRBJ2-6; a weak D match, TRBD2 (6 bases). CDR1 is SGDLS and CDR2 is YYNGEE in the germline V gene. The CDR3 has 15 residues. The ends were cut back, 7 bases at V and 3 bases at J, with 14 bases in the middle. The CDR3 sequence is CASSGGLDGANVLTF. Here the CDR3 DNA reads TGTGCCAGCTCCGGGGGACTGGATGGGGCCAACGTCCTGACTTTC.

CDR3 amino acids: CASSPGGAGSPLHF. As DNA, the CDR3 is TGCGCCAGCAGCCCGGGGGGAGCCGGTTCACCCCTCCACTTT. The chain uses TRBV5-1 and TRBJ1-6; D possibly corresponds to TRBD1 (5 bases). The germline V gene encodes CDR1 SGHRS and CDR2 YFSETQ. Trimming pared 4 bases from V and 9 bases from J, leaving 14 bases between. This CDR3 spans 14 amino acids.

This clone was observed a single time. This chain's CDR3 is CASSADGGRNTEAFF. The CDR3 region has the DNA TGTGCCAGCAGCGCCGACGGAGGGCGGAACACTGAAGCTTTCTTT. The chain uses TRBV9 and TRBJ1-1; D unresolved. Germline V gene lookup returns CDR1 SGDLS and CDR2 YYNGEE. Trimming stripped 3 bases from V and 1 base from J, with 13 bases between. The CDR3 contains 15 residues. The whole variable domain, remainder taken from reference TRBV9 and TRBJ1-1, is DSGVTQTPKHLITATGQRVTLRCSPRSGDLSVYWYQQSLDQGLQFLIQYYNGEERAKGNILERFSAQQFPDLHSELNLSSLELGDSALYFCASSADGGRNTEAFFGQGTRLTVV.

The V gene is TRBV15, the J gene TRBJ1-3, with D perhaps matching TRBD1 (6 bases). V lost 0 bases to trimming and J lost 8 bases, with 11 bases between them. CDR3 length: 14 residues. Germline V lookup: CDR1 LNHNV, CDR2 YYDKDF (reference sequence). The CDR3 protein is CATSRDKGGYTIYF. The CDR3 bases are TGTGCCACCAGCAGAGATAAGGGGGGGTACACCATATATTTT. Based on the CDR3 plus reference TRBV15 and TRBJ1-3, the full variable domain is DAMVIQNPRYQVTQFGKPVTLSCSQTLNHNVMYWYQQKSSQAPKLLFHYYDKDFNNEADTPDNFQSRRPNTSFCFLDIRSPGLGDTAMYLCATSRDKGGYTIYFGEGSWLTVV.

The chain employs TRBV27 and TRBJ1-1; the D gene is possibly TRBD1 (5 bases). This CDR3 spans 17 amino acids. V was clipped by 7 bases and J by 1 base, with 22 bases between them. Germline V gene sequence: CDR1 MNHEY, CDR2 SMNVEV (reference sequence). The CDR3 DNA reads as TGTGCCAGCACCAATCGAAGGGATCAGGGTAAGAACACTGAAGCTTTCTTT. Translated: CASTNRRDQGKNTEAFF.

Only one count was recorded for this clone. CDR3 DNA: TGTGCCAGCAGTCCCGAACAGGGCCTGGAGACTGAAGCTTTCTTT. Translated: CASSPEQGLETEAFF. The genes are TRBV27 and TRBJ1-1, with D maybe TRBD1 (6 bases). The CDR3 is 15 residues long. Germline lookup yields CDR1 MNHEY and CDR2 SMNVEV (reference sequence). V lost 5 bases and J 5 bases, leaving 18 bases between the germline ends.

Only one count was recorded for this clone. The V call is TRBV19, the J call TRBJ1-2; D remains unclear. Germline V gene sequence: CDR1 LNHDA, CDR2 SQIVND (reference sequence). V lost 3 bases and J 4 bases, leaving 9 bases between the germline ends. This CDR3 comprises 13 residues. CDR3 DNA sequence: TGTGCCAGTAGTATTACAGTTATCTATGGCTACACCTTC. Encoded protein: CASSITVIYGYTF.

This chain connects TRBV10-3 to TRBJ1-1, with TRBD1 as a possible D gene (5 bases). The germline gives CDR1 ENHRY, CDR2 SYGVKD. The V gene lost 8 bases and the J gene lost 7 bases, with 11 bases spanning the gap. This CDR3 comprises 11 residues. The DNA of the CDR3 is TGTGCCATCTCGGGGGGGGTTGAAGCTTTCTTT. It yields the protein CAISGGVEAFF.

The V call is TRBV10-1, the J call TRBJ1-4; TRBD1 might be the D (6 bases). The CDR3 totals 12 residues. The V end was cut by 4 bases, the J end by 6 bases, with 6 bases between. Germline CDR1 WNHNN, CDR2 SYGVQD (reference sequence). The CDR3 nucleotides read TGCGCCAGCAGTGCAGGGGATGAAAAACTGTTTTTT. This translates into CASSAGDEKLFF.

This CDR3 is CATSDLEGASTDTQYF. DNA for the CDR3: TGTGCCACCAGTGATTTGGAGGGGGCTAGCACAGATACGCAGTATTTT. The rearrangement joins TRBV24-1 to TRBJ2-3; the match to TRBD1 covers 7 bases. Germline-derived CDR1 and CDR2 are KGHDR and SFDVKD. The CDR3 spans 16 residues. J gave up 0 bases and V 0 bases, and 2 bases lay outside the gene matches.

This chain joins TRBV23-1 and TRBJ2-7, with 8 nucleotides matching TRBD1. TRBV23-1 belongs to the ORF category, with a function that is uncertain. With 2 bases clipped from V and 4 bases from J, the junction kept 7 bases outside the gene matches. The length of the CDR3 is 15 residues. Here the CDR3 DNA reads TGCGCCAGCAGTCAACTCTCCGGGACAGGATACGAGCAGTACTTC. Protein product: CASSQLSGTGYEQYF.

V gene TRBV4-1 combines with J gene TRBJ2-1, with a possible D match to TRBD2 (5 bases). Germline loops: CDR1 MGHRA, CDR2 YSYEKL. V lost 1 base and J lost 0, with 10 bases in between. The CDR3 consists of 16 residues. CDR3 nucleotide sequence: TGCGCCAGCAGCCAAGGAGGGCGGAGCTCCTACAATGAGCAGTTCTTC. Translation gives CASSQGGRSSYNEQFF.

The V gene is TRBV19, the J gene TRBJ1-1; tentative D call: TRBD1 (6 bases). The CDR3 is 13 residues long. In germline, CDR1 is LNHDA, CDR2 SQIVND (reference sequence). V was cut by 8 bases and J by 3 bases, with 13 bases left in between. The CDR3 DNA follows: TGTGCCAGTGGACAGACATGGGACACTGAAGCTTTCTTT. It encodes CASGQTWDTEAFF.